This is a list of T cell receptor beta chains from one sample in a study of blood T cell repertoires in COVID-19. Sequencing used immunoSEQ multiplex PCR; TCRdb keeps in-frame clones, though not all of them. This table holds approximately 230,000 clones, about 90% found once. Sequencing was performed on PBMCs or T cells enriched from blood (not recorded which). Receptors originate from a woman younger than 45 with acute COVID-19. Each CDR3 is given with its conserved first and last residue. The D gene is left open where the match is weak. The listing skips clone size in some rows; elsewhere it reads once, few, many or a size class.

D gene: TRBD2
clone size: .
V gene: TRBV14
J gene: TRBJ2-5
CDR3 length: 17
CDR3 protein: CASSQASLAGGIETQYF
CDR3 DNA: TGTGCCAGCAGCCAAGCCTCGCTAGCGGGAGGGATTGAGACCCAGTACTTC

D gene: .
clone size: .
V gene: TRBV4-3
J gene: TRBJ2-1
CDR3 length: 14
CDR3 protein: CASSQVYGSNEQFF
CDR3 DNA: TGCGCCAGCAGCCAAGTATACGGGAGCAATGAGCAGTTCTTC

D gene: .
clone size: few
V gene: TRBV5-1
J gene: TRBJ2-2
CDR3 length: 13
CDR3 protein: CASSSRESGELFF
CDR3 DNA: TGCGCCAGCAGTAGCAGGGAATCCGGGGAGCTGTTTTTT

D gene: .
clone size: .
V gene: TRBV13
J gene: TRBJ1-5
CDR3 length: 15
CDR3 protein: CASSQTGYSNQPQHF
CDR3 DNA: TGTGCCAGCAGCCAGACAGGATATAGCAATCAGCCCCAGCATTTT

D gene: .
clone size: few
V gene: TRBV6-6
J gene: TRBJ2-2
CDR3 length: 14
CDR3 protein: CASSYVRNTGELFF
CDR3 DNA: TGTGCCAGCAGTTACGTTAGGAACACCGGGGAGCTGTTTTTT

D gene: .
clone size: .
V gene: TRBV19
J gene: TRBJ1-3
CDR3 length: 15
CDR3 protein: CASSIAGSSGNTIYF
CDR3 DNA: TGTGCCAGTAGTATAGCTGGGAGCTCTGGAAACACCATATATTTT

D gene: .
clone size: .
V gene: TRBV3-1/TRBV3-2
J gene: TRBJ1-6
CDR3 length: 14
CDR3 protein: CASTAVHSNSPLHF
CDR3 DNA: TGTGCCAGCACCGCGGTACATTCTAATTCACCCCTCCACTTT

D gene: TRBD2
clone size: .
V gene: TRBV9
J gene: TRBJ2-3
CDR3 length: 15
CDR3 protein: CASSVLAGGGDTQYF
CDR3 DNA: TGTGCCAGCAGCGTATTGGCGGGAGGAGGAGATACGCAGTATTTT

D gene: TRBD1
clone size: .
V gene: TRBV19
J gene: TRBJ2-7
CDR3 length: 13
CDR3 protein: CASSFTGVYEQYF
CDR3 DNA: TGTGCCAGTAGTTTTACAGGGGTTTACGAGCAGTACTTC

D gene: TRBD1
clone size: .
V gene: TRBV2
J gene: TRBJ1-6
CDR3 length: 14
CDR3 protein: CASRVTGTDSPLHF
CDR3 DNA: TGTGCCAGCAGGGTAACCGGGACAGATTCACCCCTCCACTTT